The clone carrying this T cell receptor beta chain has a handful of counts. This sample includes further DNA sequences coding for the same CDR3. Sequenced by immunoSEQ multiplex PCR; TCRdb stores in-frame clones only, minus some. This table holds about 220,000 clones, roughly 85% found once. The source of the sample is a study of blood T cell repertoires in COVID-19. The receptor was derived from a woman in her 40s with acute COVID-19. The specimen was PBMCs or T cells enriched from blood (not recorded which).

CDR3 in amino acids: CASSAGDSGNTIYF. CDR3 bases: TGTGCCAGCAGCGCGGGGGACTCTGGAAACACCATATATTTT. This chain uses TRBV9 with TRBJ1-3, with a weak D call TRBD1 (5 bases). CDR3 length: 14 amino acids. V lost 3 bases to trimming and J lost 0 bases, with 7 bases between them. Germline CDR1 and CDR2: SGDLS and YYNGEE.